This T cell receptor (beta chain) is drawn from a study of blood T cell repertoires in COVID-19. Study details: Acute-phase and convalescent COVID-19 samples originated in the United States, Italy and Spain. In each case, the material was cDNA or gDNA derived from T cells, B-cell-depleted T cells, or PBMCs.

The CDR3 extends over 12 amino acids. Germline trimming cut 5 bases from V and 11 bases from J; bases unmatched to any gene: 5. This clone has just a few counts. In the authors' methods: Amplified reference gene primers provided the basis for estimating nucleated cell counts. Here immunoSEQ multiplex PCR was the method, and the copy in TCRdb shows in-frame clones only, minus some. The DNA gave D and trimming, while V, J and clone size come from that table. The data show roughly 250,000 clones, with around 83% seen just once and 1.5% held by the top ten. This clonotype originated in a woman aged 40 to 50 who had recovered from COVID-19. Sequenced input: peripheral blood. The V call is TRBV12-3 or TRBV12-4, the J call TRBJ2-1; 8 bases are shared with TRBD2. CDR3 sequence (DNA): TGTGCCAGCAGTCCCGGACTAGCCAAGCAGTTCTTC. It specifies CASSPGLAKQFF.